This T cell receptor beta chain came from a study of shared clonotypes between healthy human individuals. Produced via immunoSEQ multiplex PCR; TCRdb's table is partial and in-frame only. The sample carries 550,000 to 600,000 clones, about 98% recorded once. CD45RO-negative, CCR7-positively selected cells formed the naive CD8 fraction, excluding terminally differentiated effector memory CD45RA+ cells. Every contributor of samples was a Caucasian grown-up residing in Nashville, Tennessee. Sequencing was carried out using naive CD8+ T cells sorted from blood. The receptor was isolated from a man aged 30 to 39 in good health.

In DNA, the CDR3 is TGTGCCAGCAGCTTCCCCCAGGCTGAGACAGGGGGCAATCAGCCCCAGCATTTT. Its protein is CASSFPQAETGGNQPQHF. This rearrangement joins TRBV7-3 to TRBJ1-5, with TRBD1 matching over 8 bases. Per the germline V gene, CDR1 is SGHTA and CDR2 is FQGTGA. Trimming took 3 bases from V and 2 from J; bases not matched to a gene: 12. The CDR3 has 18 residues. The whole variable domain, remainder taken from reference TRBV7-3 and TRBJ1-5, is GAGVSQTPSNKVTEKGKYVELRCDPISGHTALYWYRQSLGQGPEFLIYFQGTGAADDSGLPNDRFFAVRPEGSVSTLKIQRTERGDSAVYLCASSFPQAETGGNQPQHFGDGTRLSIL.